Listed here are 18 T cell receptor beta chains from one sample, sequenced in a study of blood T cell repertoires in COVID-19. Assay: immunoSEQ multiplex PCR; the TCRdb copy retains only in-frame clones and omits some. The table lists 350,000 or so clones, about 90% of them singletons. The specimen was peripheral blood. These receptors all stem from a man younger than 30 with active or convalescent COVID-19.

This sequence joins TRBV7-2 and TRBJ1-1; no reliable D call. Trimming removed 1 base from V and 5 bases from J, with 14 bases in between. The CDR3 is made up of 15 amino acids. Germline values: CDR1 SGHTA, CDR2 FQGNSA. The CDR3 spells CASSLGPPGRTEAFF. DNA of the CDR3: TGTGCCAGCAGCTTAGGGCCCCCGGGGAGGACTGAAGCTTTCTTT. Full variable domain (outside the CDR3, taken from reference TRBV7-2 and TRBJ1-1): GAGVSQSPSNKVTEKGKDVELRCDPISGHTALYWYRQSLGQGLEFLIYFQGNSAPDKSGLPSDRFSAERTGGSVSTLTIQRTQQEDSAVYLCASSLGPPGRTEAFFGQGTRLTVV.

The chain couples TRBV6-6 to TRBJ1-5, with D unclear. The CDR3 length is 16 residues. V lost 6 bases to trimming and J lost 0 bases, with 15 bases between them. CDR1 is MNHNY and CDR2 is SVGAGI in the germline V gene (reference sequence). CDR3 region: CASSPEVRSSNQPQHF. The CDR3 DNA is TGTGCCAGCAGCCCCGAAGTCCGTAGTAGCAATCAGCCCCAGCATTTT.

This clone was observed once. As DNA, the CDR3 is TGTGCCAGTACCTCATCCGGGGGACAGCCCCAGCATTTT. Its translation: CASTSSGGQPQHF. The gene calls are TRBV19 and TRBJ1-5; maybe TRBD1 (5 bases). The CDR3 totals 13 residues. Per the germline V gene, CDR1 is LNHDA and CDR2 is SQIVND (reference sequence). The V and J ends lost 7 bases and 7 bases respectively, with 14 bases between them.

The V gene is TRBV12-3 or TRBV12-4, the J gene TRBJ1-5; 7 nucleotides agree with TRBD1. V lost 3 bases and J lost 5; bases outside the gene matches: 1. The CDR3 contains 13 residues. The CDR3 bases are TGTGCCAGCAGTTTTACAGGGGATCAGCCCCAGCATTTT. Its protein product is CASSFTGDQPQHF.

This chain links TRBV6-2 or TRBV6-3 with TRBJ1-2; D gene uncertain. The CDR3 has 16 amino acids. V lost 2 bases to trimming and J lost 3 bases, with 16 bases between them. CDR1 and CDR2 from the germline V gene are MNHEY and SVGEGT. In DNA, the CDR3 is TGTGCCAGCAGTTACCTCGACTCTTACACCGACTATGGCTACACCTTC. Residues: CASSYLDSYTDYGYTF.

The V gene is TRBV15, the J gene TRBJ2-3, with 7 bases that match TRBD2. The CDR3 spans 16 residues. Germline trimming cut 1 base from V and 2 bases from J; bases unmatched to any gene: 6. CDR1 and CDR2 from the germline V gene are LNHNV and YYDKDF (reference sequence). The CDR3 DNA reads TGTGCCACCAGCAGAGGACTAGCCGCTACCACAGATACGCAGTATTTT. Translated, it gives CATSRGLAATTDTQYF.

V usage is TRBV7-2 and J usage is TRBJ1-1, with unresolved D. Germline lookup yields CDR1 SGHTA and CDR2 FQGNSA. V was shortened by 5 bases and J by 0 bases, with 10 bases between the two germline ends. This CDR3 has 14 amino acids. The chain's CDR3 is CASSPVLVNTEAFF. The CDR3 DNA reads as TGTGCCAGCAGCCCGGTATTGGTGAACACTGAAGCTTTCTTT.

V and J are TRBV7-2 and TRBJ2-4; no clear D gene. Trimming removed 1 base at V and 8 bases at J, with 9 bases between. Germline CDR1 SGHTA, CDR2 FQGNSA. The CDR3 consists of 13 residues. The CDR3 nucleotides read TGTGCCAGCAGCTTAGACAGAAGGCACATTCAGTACTTC. It translates to CASSLDRRHIQYF.

Notes on this clone: Other DNA sequences of this sample code for an identical CDR3. J is TRBJ2-7 and V is TRBV4-3; D unresolved. Germline V CDR1 and CDR2: LGHNA, YSLEER. The CDR3 is made up of 14 amino acids. V was clipped by 0 bases and J by 4 bases, with 10 bases between them. The CDR3 region is CASSQDLTGYEQYF. As DNA, the CDR3 is TGCGCCAGCAGCCAAGATTTAACTGGTTACGAGCAGTACTTC.

The V call is TRBV6-1, the J call TRBJ2-3, with 7 positions matching TRBD2. Germline V gives CDR1 MNHNS, CDR2 SASEGT. Trimming cost V 0 bases and J 4 bases; bases outside gene matches: 1. This CDR3 region has 14 residues. In nucleotides, the CDR3 is TGTGCCAGCAGTGAAGCGGGGGGGGCAGATACGCAGTATTTT. Protein sequence: CASSEAGGADTQYF.

This chain links TRBV25-1 with TRBJ1-4; D is perhaps TRBD1 (5 bases). Trimming shortened V by 4 bases and J by 6 bases, and 15 bases separated the two germline ends. Germline V gives CDR1 MGHDK, CDR2 SYGVNS. The CDR3 is 15 residues long. This chain's CDR3 is CASSAWGLRHEKLFF. The CDR3 coding sequence is TGTGCCAGCAGTGCGTGGGGACTGCGCCATGAAAAACTGTTTTTT.

In this sample, this clone turned up a few times. CDR3 loop: CASMRTGSYEQYF. Here the CDR3 DNA reads TGTGCCAGCATGAGGACAGGGAGCTACGAGCAGTACTTC. The V gene is TRBV2, the J gene TRBJ2-7; 8 nucleotides agree with TRBD1. CDR1 SNHLY and CDR2 FYNNEI come from the germline V gene. V was clipped by 7 bases and J by 3 bases; unmatched bases: 5. The CDR3 runs 13 residues.

This clone was recorded only once. The chain couples TRBV30 to TRBJ2-1, with D perhaps TRBD2 (6 bases). CDR3 size: 15 residues. The germline V gene has CDR1 GTSNPN and CDR2 SVGIG (reference sequence). Trimming removed 0 bases from V and 7 bases from J, with 16 bases in between. The CDR3 coding sequence is TGTGCCTGGAGTGTTGAAGCGGGCTGGGGAAATGAGCAGTTCTTC. Its translation is CAWSVEAGWGNEQFF.

J is TRBJ1-6 and V is TRBV7-9, with 7 bases identical to TRBD1. The germline gives CDR1 SEHNR, CDR2 FQNEAQ (reference sequence). V was clipped by 5 bases and J by 6 bases; unmatched bases: 7. The CDR3 runs 15 residues. CDR3 DNA sequence: TGTGCCAGCAGCCCCCCGGGACAGACTAATTCACCCCTCCACTTT. Its translation: CASSPPGQTNSPLHF. Together with reference TRBV7-9 and TRBJ1-6, the CDR3 gives the full variable domain: DTGVSQNPRHKITKRGQNVTFRCDPISEHNRLYWYRQTLGQGPEFLTYFQNEAQLEKSRLLSDRFSAERPKGSFSTLEIQRTEQGDSAMYLCASSPPGQTNSPLHFGNGTRLTVT.

The chain employs TRBV11-3 and TRBJ2-5; 11 bases are shared with TRBD1. This CDR3 region has 15 residues. Germline-derived CDR1 and CDR2 are SGHNT and YENEEA. V lost 5 bases to trimming and J lost 5 bases; unmatched junction nucleotides: 7. In DNA form, the CDR3 reads TGTGCCAGCAGCACAGGGACAGGGGGTGGGGAGACCCAGTACTTC. Protein sequence: CASSTGTGGGETQYF.

The chain carries TRBV19 and TRBJ2-3; TRBD1 matches at 7 bases. The CDR3 runs to 14 residues. Germline values: CDR1 LNHDA, CDR2 SQIVND (reference sequence). The V and J ends lost 6 bases and 3 bases, in that order; junction bases with no gene match: 6. CDR3 DNA: TGTGCCAGTAGACGACAGGGAGTGACAGATACGCAGTATTTT. It translates to CASRRQGVTDTQYF.

This chain uses TRBV4-2 with TRBJ2-2, with 10 bases matching TRBD2. The CDR3 is made up of 16 amino acids. Germline-derived CDR1 and CDR2 are LGHNA and YNFKEQ. J was trimmed by 4 bases and V by 4 bases; bases with no gene match: 6. The CDR3 DNA sequence: TGTGCCAGCAGCCCGGGGGCTAGCGGGGGCACCGGGGAGCTGTTTTTT. This gives the protein CASSPGASGGTGELFF.

This clone was seen only a few times. The J gene is TRBJ1-5, the V gene TRBV19, with 9 bases identical to TRBD1. Germline-derived CDR1 and CDR2 are LNHDA and SQIVND (reference sequence). The V segment lost 4 bases and the J segment 0 bases; nucleotides outside the gene matches: 10. The CDR3 covers 18 residues. CDR3 protein: CASSTGQGIPYSNQPQHF. DNA of the CDR3: TGTGCCAGTAGTACTGGACAGGGGATACCCTATAGCAATCAGCCCCAGCATTTT.